One TCR beta chain is described in this entry. Its antigen remains undetermined. One base away there is no much larger clone; base qualities are not given. The record originates from a study of T cell responses to AZD1222 COVID-19 vaccine (dated by TCRdb to about 2021). Context from the whole study: AZD1222 recipients whose second dose came at about 4 weeks and those whose second dose came at about 12 weeks were combined into one group, since spike-specific TCR depth and breadth did not differ between the two schedules. TCR sequencing was performed for about 250 trial participants, of whom around 200 were given two doses of AZD1222 and around 25 were given two doses of MenACWY control vaccine. Enrollment into the trials was organized by age into subgroups of 18-55, 56-69 and 70-plus years, and those subgroups contained about 150, 27 and 61 TCR-sequenced participants, respectively. Broader findings and caveats from the paper: Spike-specific TCR breadth and depth rose significantly after two AZD1222 doses compared with day 0 and with MenACWY recipients. Participants were mostly white British, with more females than males. The authors suggested clonal diversity may have been underestimated. In the small 56-69-year group, the increase in depth fell short of significance, most likely because of low power. Because no day 14 peak-response samples were available, repertoires were characterized only after the peak T cell response. Conclusions about previously exposed vaccinees are limited because only 6 or 7 AZD1222 recipients were SARS-CoV-2 seropositive at baseline. Nearly half of unique spike-specific TCRs reportedly recognized epitopes outside regions mutated in the B.1.351 and B.1.1.7 variants. CD4 TCRs associated with the vaccine covered the entire spike protein, and the dominant responses were in regions 160-218 and 743-854.

Per the publication, the time point label means: baseline before first vaccination. The vaccinee samples were drawn from two UK trials, COV001 and COV002, one of which was a single-blind randomized controlled phase 2/3 trial testing AZD1222 (ChAdOx1 nCoV-19) in healthy adults. For TCRbeta chain sequencing, PBMC samples from trial participants were taken at day 0 and at day 28 after the second dose. Trimming removed 8 bases from V and 0 bases from J, leaving 17 bases between the germline ends. Inclusive of the bounding cysteine and phenylalanine, the CDR3 is 16 residues long. Kept here is only the CDR3 DNA, which spans 48 bases and is read in frame from base 1. Taken from the germline V gene, the CDR1 and CDR2 loops are MDHEN and SYDVKM. The CDR3 regions of human TCRbeta chains were analyzed by immunosequencing. As for the authors' bioinformatics: Repertoire TCRs were checked for matches against a reference library of SARS-CoV-2-specific TCRs that had been generated using the MIRA antigen-specificity platform. Breadth was defined as the fraction of unique TCRs that were SARS-CoV-2-associated. Depth was defined as the fraction of total T cells that were SARS-CoV-2-associated. Using the MIRA data, each spike-specific TCR was mapped to the spike region that the TCR reacts to and placed in a CD4 or CD8 class. Log10-transformed breadth and depth values were compared by one-way ANOVA with Sidak's multiple comparisons tests. Sourced from immuneACCESS, this table was stored by TCRdb with only in-frame sequences that have V and J called. A share of the clones is absent; for the studies checked, an unresolved V gene accounts for under half, and the remainder has no known explanation. V and J calls and clone size are given by that table; D and trimming were obtained from the DNA. The sample records about 140,000 clones, around nine tenths of which are singletons. The ten largest clonotypes hold about 5% of the sample.

The chain uses TRBV28 and TRBJ1-5; no confident D gene assignment can be made. Sequencing used peripheral blood, obtained on day 0 of AZD1222 vaccination. This TCR came from an adult in good health. The nucleotide sequence reads TGTGCCAGCGGAGGGCAGGAGCTATATAGCAATCAGCCCCAGCATTTT. This translates into CASGGQELYSNQPQHF.